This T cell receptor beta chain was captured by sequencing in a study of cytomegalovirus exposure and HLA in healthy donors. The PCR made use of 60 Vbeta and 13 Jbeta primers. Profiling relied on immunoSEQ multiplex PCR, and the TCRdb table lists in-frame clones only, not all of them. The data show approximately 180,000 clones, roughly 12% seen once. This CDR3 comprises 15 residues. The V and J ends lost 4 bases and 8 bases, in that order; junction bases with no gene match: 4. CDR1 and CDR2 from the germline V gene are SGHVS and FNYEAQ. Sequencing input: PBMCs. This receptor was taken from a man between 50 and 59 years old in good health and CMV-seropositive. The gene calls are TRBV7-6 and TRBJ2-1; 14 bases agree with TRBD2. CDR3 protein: CASSSTSGGAYEQFF. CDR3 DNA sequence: TGTGCCAGCAGCTCGACTAGCGGGGGGGCATATGAGCAGTTCTTC.